A selection of T cell receptor beta chains follows, all from one sample in a study of T cell responses to AZD1222 COVID-19 vaccine. Produced via immunoSEQ multiplex PCR; TCRdb's table is partial and in-frame only. The sample yields tens of thousands of clones, 75% to 90% seen once. The source was peripheral blood, collected 28 days after the second AZD1222 dose. The source is an adult who received the AZD1222 COVID-19 vaccine. Both conserved end residues are part of each CDR3. D genes are given only for firm matches. Expanded clones get a size class; other rows say once, few or many, or leave the size out.

CDR3 DNA,CDR3 protein,J gene,V gene,clone size,D gene
TGTGCCAGCAGCTCCGGACGTATTCCCTACAATGAGCAGTTCTTC,CASSSGRIPYNEQFF,TRBJ2-1,TRBV6-6,-,-
TGTGCCTGGAGTGTTGGGTCGGGCTCCTTCTGGGAGCAGTACTTC,CAWSVGSGSFWEQYF,TRBJ2-7,TRBV30,-,-
TGTGCCAGCAACCAGGCACCGGGGACTAACTATGGCTACACCTTC,CASNQAPGTNYGYTF,TRBJ1-2,TRBV5-5,-,-
TGTGCCAGCCGACTAGCGGGAGGCGACAATGAGCAGTTCTTC,CASRLAGGDNEQFF,TRBJ2-1,TRBV7-3,once,TRBD2
TGCGCCAGCAGCCCGGTGACAGGGGGCTATGGCTACACCTTC,CASSPVTGGYGYTF,TRBJ1-2,TRBV5-1,-,TRBD1
TGTGCCAGCAGCAAAGGCAACAGTTACTACGAGCAGTACTTC,CASSKGNSYYEQYF,TRBJ2-7,TRBV21-1,-,-
TGCGCCAGCAGTGAGATCGAAACCGAGCGGCCCCAGCATTTT,CASSEIETERPQHF,TRBJ1-5,TRBV10-2,few,-
TGTGCCAGTAGTTTTAGGGACAGGGGCCGCGGGGTCGTCCAGTACTTC,CASSFRDRGRGVVQYF,TRBJ2-5,TRBV6-5,-,TRBD1
TGTGCCAGCAGCTTATTTCCGGGCAAATACAATGAGCAGTTCTTC,CASSLFPGKYNEQFF,TRBJ2-1,TRBV7-2,-,-
TGTGCCAGCAGCTTAGGGCAGGGGGCGCGCACCGGGGAGCTGTTTTTT,CASSLGQGARTGELFF,TRBJ2-2,TRBV7-2,once,TRBD1
TGTGCCAGCAGCTTGGCACAGGGTAATCAGCCCCAGCATTTT,CASSLAQGNQPQHF,TRBJ1-5,TRBV5-8,-,-
TGTGCCAGCAGCTCGCTTCAGGGATCTGAAGCTTTCTTT,CASSSLQGSEAFF,TRBJ1-1,TRBV7-9,few,-
TGTGCCAGCAGCTTGGACGGACCCTATAGTGAAAAACTGTTTTTT,CASSLDGPYSEKLFF,TRBJ1-4,TRBV5-4,-,-
TGTGCCAGCAGCTTACCCAGATCCACTGAAGCTTTCTTT,CASSLPRSTEAFF,TRBJ1-1,TRBV7-2,-,-
TGTGCCAGCAGCCCCGAAAGTCACAGGGAAAAACTGTTTTTT,CASSPESHREKLFF,TRBJ1-4,TRBV9,-,-